This T cell receptor (beta chain) came from a study of shared clonotypes between healthy human individuals. Whole-study results and caveats: Naive subsets, compared against memory subsets, generally had larger estimated richness values. The sampled material consisted only of blood, and tissue repertoires are likely to differ.

Deep-level settings were used for running the assay. It was across several immunoSEQ plates that each subset's genomic DNA was evenly split. Measured with immunoSEQ multiplex PCR; TCRdb has only the in-frame clones, and not every one. The sample holds some 2 million clones, around 95% seen once. A note on this clone: Antigen unknown.

Sample: naive CD4+ T cells sorted from blood. Regarding subset: CD45RA+ positively selected. The source of this sequence is a man younger than 35 in good health.

CDR3 sequence: CASSGRGLAGGPLETQYF. The CDR3 nucleotides read TGTGCCAGCAGCGGGAGGGGACTAGCGGGGGGACCGCTAGAGACCCAGTACTTC. The gene calls are TRBV5-4 and TRBJ2-5; 15 nucleotides line up with TRBD2. The CDR3 loop spans 18 amino acids. Unmatched junction bases numbered 11, after V lost 4 bases and J lost 4 bases. Germline V lookup: CDR1 SGHNT, CDR2 YYREEE (reference sequence).